Below are 22 T cell receptor beta chains sequenced from a single sample in a study of cytomegalovirus exposure and HLA in healthy donors. PCR amplification relied on 60 Vbeta primers (plus 13 Jbeta primers). Repertoires were generated with immunoSEQ multiplex PCR, while TCRdb's copy carries only in-frame clones and drops some. The sample records 95,000 to 100,000 clones, roughly 74% being singletons. Material for sequencing was PBMCs. These receptor sequences come from a woman between 35 and 50 years old in good health and CMV-seronegative.

V and J are TRBV27 and TRBJ2-3; 10 bases align to TRBD2. This CDR3 has 15 residues. Germline V gene lookup returns CDR1 MNHEY and CDR2 SMNVEV (reference sequence). The V and J ends lost 6 bases and 2 bases, in that order; junction bases with no gene match: 5. CDR3 region: CASSLSGRVTDTQYF. The CDR3 bases are TGTGCCAGCAGCCTCAGCGGGAGGGTCACAGATACGCAGTATTTT.

The V and J genes are TRBV27 and TRBJ1-1; 8 bases fit TRBD1. CDR1 is MNHEY and CDR2 is SMNVEV in the germline V gene (reference sequence). The V and J ends lost 5 bases and 0 bases, in that order; junction bases with no gene match: 5. The CDR3 covers 15 residues. This CDR3 reads CASSPDRGMNTEAFF. The DNA of the CDR3 is TGTGCCAGCAGTCCCGACAGGGGCATGAACACTGAAGCTTTCTTT.

Concerning this clone: A junction end diverges from the germline sequence, so it may reflect a read error. The genes are TRBV7-9 and TRBJ1-1; D is ambiguous. Germline loops: CDR1 SEHNR, CDR2 FQNEAQ (reference sequence). The CDR3 is made up of 11 amino acids. This chain's CDR3 is CSSTPDNQLLF. For the CDR3, the DNA is TGTTCCAGCACGCCCGACAACCAACTTCTCTTT.

V gene TRBV28 combines with J gene TRBJ2-3, with D unclear. Trimming pared 8 bases from V and 2 bases from J, leaving 14 bases between. The CDR3 loop spans 14 amino acids. Germline loops: CDR1 MDHEN, CDR2 SYDVKM. CDR3 DNA sequence: TGTGCCAGCGCCCCGGGTACCAACACAGATACGCAGTATTTT. It encodes CASAPGTNTDTQYF.

This chain uses TRBV19 with TRBJ2-7; 11 nucleotides line up with TRBD2. The CDR3 has 14 residues. J was trimmed by 4 bases and V by 10 bases; bases with no gene match: 9. In germline, CDR1 is LNHDA, CDR2 SQIVND (reference sequence). CDR3 nucleotide sequence: TGTGCCACTAAAGAGGGGACTAGCGGATACGAGCAGTACTTC. This gives the protein CATKEGTSGYEQYF.

This chain joins TRBV19 and TRBJ2-1; 10 bases align to TRBD2. CDR1 and CDR2 from the germline V gene are LNHDA and SQIVND (reference sequence). J gave up 7 bases and V 3 bases, and 6 bases lay outside the gene matches. CDR3 length equals 15 residues. Here the CDR3 reads CASSIGLAGENEQFF. The CDR3 DNA reads as TGTGCCAGTAGTATTGGGCTAGCGGGAGAAAATGAGCAGTTCTTC.

V gene TRBV18 combines with J gene TRBJ1-2; 10 bases match TRBD1. Germline assignment: CDR1 KGHSH and CDR2 LQKENI. J was trimmed by 2 bases and V by 0 bases; bases with no gene match: 12. The CDR3 is made up of 19 amino acids. This chain's CDR3 is CASSPPNKAPGQGNYGYTF. CDR3 DNA sequence: TGTGCCAGCTCACCACCAAATAAAGCCCCGGGACAGGGGAACTATGGCTACACCTTC. Combining the CDR3 with reference TRBV18 and TRBJ1-2 gives the whole variable domain NAGVMQNPRHLVRRRGQEARLRCSPMKGHSHVYWYRQLPEEGLKFMVYLQKENIIDESGMPKERFSAEFPKEGPSILRIQQVVRGDSAAYFCASSPPNKAPGQGNYGYTFGSGTRLTVV.

The chain employs TRBV5-1 and TRBJ2-5; the D gene is possibly TRBD2 (6 bases). CDR1 is SGHRS, CDR2 YFSETQ, per germline. The CDR3 is 17 amino acids. The V end was cut by 4 bases, the J end by 1 base, with 20 bases between. CDR3 protein: CASSGGVSRLIQETQYF. The CDR3 DNA is TGCGCCAGCAGCGGAGGGGTATCACGGCTAATCCAAGAGACCCAGTACTTC.

The chain links TRBV15 to TRBJ2-1, with 9 bases fitting TRBD2. V dropped 0 bases and J dropped 8; count of bases not matched to a gene: 11. The CDR3 consists of 17 residues. Germline lookup yields CDR1 LNHNV and CDR2 YYDKDF (reference sequence). CDR3 in amino acids: CATSRDYAGGLSDEQFF. As DNA, the CDR3 is TGTGCCACCAGCAGAGACTACGCGGGAGGGCTTAGCGATGAGCAGTTCTTC.

This chain uses TRBV18 with TRBJ2-3; 12 bases align to TRBD2. CDR3 length equals 20 residues. The germline V gene has CDR1 KGHSH and CDR2 LQKENI. V lost 0 bases and J lost 3; bases outside the gene matches: 13. The CDR3 DNA is TGTGCCAGCTCACCACCGGCTAGCGGGAGGGCCCAGGGAAAAACAGATACGCAGTATTTT. It translates to CASSPPASGRAQGKTDTQYF.

CDR3 sequence (DNA): TGTGCCAGCAGCTTGGTGGACTATCAAGAGACCCAGTACTTC. Its translation: CASSLVDYQETQYF. V and J are TRBV5-4 and TRBJ2-5; D might be TRBD2 (6 bases). This CDR3 spans 14 amino acids. Germline V gene data show CDR1 as SGHNT and CDR2 as YYREEE (reference sequence). V dropped 0 bases and J dropped 2 bases, with 8 bases sitting between them.

V usage is TRBV5-6 and J usage is TRBJ2-5; possibly TRBD1 for D (6 bases). With 2 bases removed from V and 5 bases from J, the gap between germline ends came to 16 bases. Germline V gene data show CDR1 as SGHDT and CDR2 as YYEEEE. The length of the CDR3 is 15 residues. The CDR3 region is CASSLITGIAETQYF. DNA of the CDR3: TGTGCCAGCAGCTTAATTACAGGGATTGCCGAGACCCAGTACTTC.

This chain links TRBV15 with TRBJ1-2; 7 bases are shared with TRBD1. The CDR3 runs 13 residues. Looked up from germline, CDR1 is LNHNV and CDR2 is YYDKDF (reference sequence). The V gene end was trimmed by 4 bases and the J gene end by 4 bases; junction bases not matched to a gene: 3. In nucleotides, the CDR3 is TGTGCCACCAGCATGGGACAGAGCTATGGCTACACCTTC. Its protein product is CATSMGQSYGYTF.

The genes are TRBV2 and TRBJ1-1; 7 bases align to TRBD1. The length of the CDR3 is 16 residues. Germline values: CDR1 SNHLY, CDR2 FYNNEI. V trimming: 8 bases; J trimming: 0 bases; junction bases outside the gene matches: 12. CDR3 bases: TGTGCCAGCCAGCCGGACAGGATAATCATGAACACTGAAGCTTTCTTT. Its translation is CASQPDRIIMNTEAFF.

For the CDR3, the DNA is TGCGCCAGCAGCTTGGATGTTAAGCGGGGGGGACTTCGTAGCTCCTACAATGAGCAGTTCTTC. The encoded protein is CASSLDVKRGGLRSSYNEQFF. The J gene is TRBJ2-1, the V gene TRBV5-1, with 10 positions matching TRBD2. Germline V gives CDR1 SGHRS, CDR2 YFSETQ. This CDR3 region has 21 residues. V was pared by 0 bases and J by 0 bases, with 15 bases of the junction left unmatched.

A few counts support this clone. The chain links TRBV2 to TRBJ2-5; 9 positions agree with TRBD2. The assigned J gene may be wrong: the sequence end matches TRBJ2-7 better. The CDR3 loop spans 16 amino acids. Germline assignment: CDR1 SNHLY and CDR2 FYNNEI. DNA of the CDR3: TGTGCCAGCAGTTGGGATACTAGCGGGTCAACCTACGAGCAGTACTTC. Amino acids: CASSWDTSGSTYEQYF.

This sequence joins TRBV7-9 and TRBJ2-7, with 8 bases lining up with TRBD2. The V segment lost 5 bases and the J segment 4 bases; nucleotides outside the gene matches: 7. CDR1 is SEHNR, CDR2 FQNEAQ, per germline (reference sequence). This CDR3 has 14 residues. The CDR3 DNA reads TGTGCCAGCAGCCACGGACTAGCCGCGTACGAGCAGTACTTC. It is translated as CASSHGLAAYEQYF.

This chain connects TRBV11-2 to TRBJ2-3, with D perhaps matching TRBD1 (6 bases). CDR3 size: 15 residues. Trimming removed 4 bases from V and 6 bases from J, with 17 bases in between. The germline V gene encodes CDR1 SGHAT and CDR2 FQNNGV. Written as DNA, the CDR3 is TGTGCCAGCAGCTCTCCCGGGACAAGGGGGGATACGCAGTATTTT. This gives the protein CASSSPGTRGDTQYF. The whole variable domain, filled in from reference TRBV11-2 and TRBJ2-3, reads EAGVAQSPRYKIIEKRQSVAFWCNPISGHATLYWYQQILGQGPKLLIQFQNNGVVDDSQLPKDRFSAERLKGVDSTLKIQPAKLEDSAVYLCASSSPGTRGDTQYFGPGTRLTVL.

The rearrangement uses TRBV28 and TRBJ2-2; TRBD2 matches 7 bases. The CDR3 has 12 residues. The germline V gene has CDR1 MDHEN and CDR2 SYDVKM. Trimming cost V 6 bases and J 6 bases; bases outside gene matches: 1. The CDR3 DNA follows: TGTGCCAGCAGGGCGGGAGCCGGGGAGCTGTTTTTT. Its protein product is CASRAGAGELFF.

This clone was counted only a few times. CDR3 amino acids: CASSQDGAVTQDGYTF. CDR3 DNA: TGTGCCAGCAGCCAAGATGGGGCCGTGACACAGGATGGCTACACCTTC. This chain uses TRBV4-2 with TRBJ1-2, with D perhaps matching TRBD1 (5 bases). Germline V gene lookup returns CDR1 LGHNA and CDR2 YNFKEQ. The CDR3 loop spans 16 amino acids. The ends were cut back, 0 bases at V and 6 bases at J, with 17 bases in the middle.

As DNA, the CDR3 is TGTGCCAGTGGGACGGGGACAGGGGGTTACGAGCAGTACTTC. Encoded protein: CASGTGTGGYEQYF. The chain carries TRBV19 and TRBJ2-7; 11 nucleotides line up with TRBD1. The CDR3 extends over 14 amino acids. Germline V gene lookup returns CDR1 LNHDA and CDR2 SQIVND (reference sequence). V lost 8 bases to trimming and J lost 4 bases; unmatched junction nucleotides: 7. Full variable domain (outside the CDR3, taken from reference TRBV19 and TRBJ2-7): DGGITQSPKYLFRKEGQNVTLSCEQNLNHDAMYWYRQDPGQGLRLIYYSQIVNDFQKGDIAEGYSVSREKKESFPLTVTSAQKNPTAFYLCASGTGTGGYEQYFGPGTRLTVT.

The rearrangement uses TRBV4-1 and TRBJ2-5; 10 nucleotides agree with TRBD2. The end of the DNA is better explained by TRBJ2-7, so the J call may be wrong. This CDR3 contains 16 residues. The V gene's germline CDR1 is MGHRA and CDR2 YSYEKL. As DNA, the CDR3 is TGCGCCAGCAGCAACGGGCCTAGCGGGAGTGCCTACGAGCAGTACTTC. Residues: CASSNGPSGSAYEQYF.